The 23 T cell receptor beta chains reported below all come from one sample, sequenced in a study of identical twins. TCRdb reanalysed the 5' RACE reads using MiXCR and keeps one entry per CDR3 protein. Of more than 650,000 distinct CDR3 sequences in the sample, roughly 6% were seen once. The sample was naive T cells sorted from blood. The receptors originated from a man aged 18 to 35 in good health.

At least ten counts were recorded for this clonotype. The rearrangement uses TRBV4-3 and TRBJ1-6, with no clear D. V lost 3 bases to trimming and J lost 0 bases, with 21 bases between them. The germline CDR1 and CDR2 sequences are LGHNA and YSLEER. This CDR3 is built from 20 residues. In DNA, the CDR3 is TGCGCCAGCAGCCAGAGACTCTTTGCACGGTCGAGCTCCTATAATTCACCCCTCCACTTT. As protein: CASSQRLFARSSSYNSPLHF.

This clonotype has only a few counts. Here the CDR3 reads CASTLGRLALSEQYF. In DNA, the CDR3 is TGTGCCAGCACCCTAGGGAGGCTAGCGTTAAGCGAGCAGTACTTC. The chain has TRBV7-2 and TRBJ2-7, with D possibly TRBD2 on 6 matching bases. Trimming pared 7 bases from V and 6 bases from J, leaving 22 bases between. CDR1 is SGHTA and CDR2 is FQGNSA in the germline V gene. The CDR3 totals 15 residues.

In its sample, this clonotype was seen many times. The chain employs TRBV12-3 or TRBV12-4 and TRBJ2-1, with 9 bases that match TRBD2. This CDR3 is built from 14 residues. J lost 9 bases, V lost 3 bases, and 6 bases had no gene match. The CDR3 reads CASSFRREGGEQFF. In DNA form, the CDR3 reads TGTGCCAGCAGTTTTAGGCGGGAGGGGGGTGAGCAGTTCTTC.

V and J are TRBV10-2 and TRBJ2-7, with no clear D. Per germline, CDR1 WSHSY and CDR2 SAAADI. The CDR3 totals 13 residues. V gave up 8 bases and J gave up 0 bases, with 11 bases separating them. CDR3 in DNA: TGCGCCAGCTCCTATAGCAGCTCCTACGAGCAGTACGTC. Residues: CASSYSSSYEQYV.

This chain joins TRBV6-1 and TRBJ1-2, with D perhaps TRBD1 (5 bases). This CDR3 has 12 residues. V shed 9 bases and J shed 3 bases, with 11 bases lying between them. The germline gives CDR1 MNHNS, CDR2 SASEGT. CDR3 in amino acids: CASRGVDYGYTF. The CDR3 region has the DNA TGTGCCAGTAGGGGTGTCGACTATGGCTACACCTTC.

This clonotype came up a few times. The gene calls are TRBV24-1 and TRBJ2-1; 7 bases are a match to TRBD1. The germline gives CDR1 KGHDR, CDR2 SFDVKD. J lost 1 base, V lost 4 bases, and 3 bases had no gene match. The CDR3 runs 15 residues. The CDR3 nucleotides read TGTGCCACCAGTGACCAGACAGGGTCCTACAATGAGCAGTTCTTC. Residues: CATSDQTGSYNEQFF.

V gene TRBV5-1 combines with J gene TRBJ1-1; D is unclear. Deletions cut 0 bases from V and 8 bases from J, with 11 bases between. The V gene's germline CDR1 is SGHRS and CDR2 YFSETQ. The CDR3 extends over 13 amino acids. The chain's CDR3 is CASSLESGREAFF. Written as DNA, the CDR3 is TGCGCCAGCAGCTTGGAGTCCGGGAGGGAAGCTTTCTTT.

The J gene is TRBJ2-5, the V gene TRBV6-5, with 7 bases fitting TRBD2. This CDR3 is built from 13 residues. V shed 0 bases, J shed 6 bases, and the junction held 1 base outside the gene matches. CDR1 and CDR2 (germline): MNHEY, SVGAGI. As DNA, the CDR3 is TGTGCCAGCAGTTACTCGACTAGCCAGACCCAGTACTTC. Amino acids: CASSYSTSQTQYF.

This clonotype was detected ten times or more. The rearrangement uses TRBV5-1 and TRBJ2-7; no reliable D call. Trimming pared 5 bases from V and 0 bases from J, leaving 12 bases between. In germline, CDR1 is SGHRS, CDR2 YFSETQ. The CDR3 extends over 14 amino acids. The CDR3 sequence: CASRADPHSYEQYV. For the CDR3, the DNA is TGCGCCAGCAGAGCCGACCCACACTCCTACGAGCAGTACGTC.

This clonotype was detected ten times or more. This chain joins TRBV12-3 or TRBV12-4 and TRBJ2-1; no reliable D call. V was trimmed by 6 bases and J by 15 bases, leaving 12 bases between them. The CDR3 has 10 residues. CDR3 coding DNA: TGTGCCAGCAGCAACGGCCCGGTGTTCTTC. Amino acid sequence: CASSNGPVFF.

This clonotype has ten or more counts. The chain employs TRBV29-1 and TRBJ2-5; D is ambiguous. Trimming removed 0 bases at V and 6 bases at J, with 14 bases between. This CDR3 has 14 amino acids. The V gene's germline CDR1 is SQVTM and CDR2 ANQGSEA. CDR3 region: CSVEEGNLLQTQYF. CDR3 coding DNA: TGCAGCGTTGAAGAGGGAAACCTATTGCAGACCCAGTACTTC. Based on the CDR3 plus reference TRBV29-1 and TRBJ2-5, the full variable domain is SAVISQKPSRDICQRGTSLTIQCQVDSQVTMMFWYRQQPGQSLTLIATANQGSEATYESGFVIDKFPISRPNLTFSTLTVSNMSPEDSSIYLCSVEEGNLLQTQYFGPGTRLLVL.

In this sample, this clonotype turned up many times. V usage is TRBV7-9 and J usage is TRBJ2-3; D not certain. V was shortened by 3 bases and J by 2 bases, with 9 bases between the two germline ends. Germline V lookup: CDR1 SEHNR, CDR2 FQNEAQ (reference sequence). This CDR3 has 14 amino acids. In DNA form, the CDR3 reads TGTGCCAGCAGCTTTGGTCCGCCCACAGATACGCAGTATTTT. Its translation: CASSFGPPTDTQYF.

The J gene is TRBJ1-1, the V gene TRBV4-1; possible D gene TRBD1, 6 bases. The V and J ends lost 1 base and 4 bases respectively, with 13 bases between them. Germline V gene sequence: CDR1 MGHRA, CDR2 YSYEKL. The CDR3 covers 15 residues. This CDR3 is CASSQGGGRSTEAFF. The CDR3 region has the DNA TGCGCCAGCAGCCAAGGAGGGGGAAGGAGCACTGAAGCTTTCTTT.

This clonotype was picked up many times. The chain couples TRBV12-3 or TRBV12-4 to TRBJ2-2; no clear D gene. Trimming shortened V by 9 bases and J by 1 base, and 21 bases separated the two germline ends. This CDR3 is 17 amino acids long. This CDR3 reads CASDPQGTALNTGELFF. The CDR3 bases are TGTGCCAGTGATCCCCAAGGTACAGCTCTGAACACCGGGGAGCTGTTTTTT.

This clonotype has at least ten counts. The gene calls are TRBV12-3 or TRBV12-4 and TRBJ2-7, with D possibly TRBD1 on 5 matching bases. V was trimmed by 4 bases and J by 5 bases, leaving 9 bases between them. CDR3 length: 12 residues. The CDR3: CASSSGIHEQYF. The CDR3 coding sequence is TGTGCCAGCAGTTCAGGGATCCACGAGCAGTACTTC.

This clonotype has only a few counts. V gene TRBV15 combines with J gene TRBJ2-4, with no clear D. Germline CDR1 is LNHNV and CDR2 is YYDKDF (reference sequence). The CDR3 sequence is 14 residues long. Trimming removed 3 bases at V and 0 bases at J, with 6 bases between. The CDR3 DNA reads as TGTGCCACCAGCAGGGGAATAGCCAAAAACATTCAGTACTTC. This codes for CATSRGIAKNIQYF.

Notes on this clonotype: This may be a read error, as it is one base from a much larger clone. CDR3 bases: TGCAGTGCGGCCCTAGCGGGAGGATTACATGAGCAGCTCTTC. It codes for CSAALAGGLHEQLF. The chain combines TRBV20-1 with TRBJ2-1; the match to TRBD2 covers 11 bases. Germline V gene lookup returns CDR1 DFQATT and CDR2 SNEGSKA (reference sequence). CDR3 size: 14 residues.

Many counts were recorded for this clonotype. This chain joins TRBV5-1 and TRBJ2-1; TRBD2 aligns across 7 bases. V shed 4 bases and J 4 bases; nucleotides not matched to a gene: 8. The CDR3 covers 15 residues. Germline loops: CDR1 SGHRS, CDR2 YFSETQ. CDR3 sequence: CASSLGGPGYNEQFF. CDR3 nucleotides: TGCGCCAGCAGCCTGGGAGGGCCGGGGTACAATGAGCAGTTCTTC.

This chain links TRBV2 with TRBJ2-7, with a possible D match to TRBD2 (5 bases). Trimming removed 0 bases at V and 7 bases at J, with 13 bases between. CDR3 length: 14 residues. The V gene's germline CDR1 is SNHLY and CDR2 FYNNEI. DNA for the CDR3: TGTGCCAGCAGTGAAGCGGCGAGGGCCTGGGAGCAGTACTTC. Its translation: CASSEAARAWEQYF.

This clonotype was counted at least ten times. The chain uses TRBV6-2 or TRBV6-3 and TRBJ1-1; the match to TRBD1 covers 9 bases. With V trimmed by 0 bases and J by 2 bases, 7 bases remained unmatched. Looked up from germline, CDR1 is MNHEY and CDR2 is SVGEGT. The CDR3 extends over 17 amino acids. The CDR3 is CASSYSTRDRANTEAFF. In DNA form, the CDR3 reads TGTGCCAGCAGTTACTCGACCCGGGACAGGGCTAACACTGAAGCTTTCTTT.

This clonotype was seen only a few times. The chain carries TRBV9 and TRBJ2-7; D may be TRBD1 (5 bases). The germline CDR1 and CDR2 sequences are SGDLS and YYNGEE. This CDR3 is 14 amino acids long. Trimming stripped 3 bases from V and 1 base from J, with 11 bases between. The CDR3 here is CASSASRGSYEQYF. The CDR3 coding sequence is TGTGCCAGCAGCGCGAGTAGGGGATCCTACGAGCAGTACTTC.

This clonotype was counted at least ten times. The CDR3 DNA is TGCAGCGTTGTCACCCTGGGGGAGCAGTACTTC. It is translated as CSVVTLGEQYF. This chain uses TRBV29-1 with TRBJ2-7, with unresolved D. The V gene's germline CDR1 is SQVTM and CDR2 ANQGSEA. The ends were cut back, 4 bases at V and 7 bases at J, with 11 bases in the middle. The CDR3 is made up of 11 amino acids.

This clonotype was seen ten or more times. The chain carries TRBV12-3 or TRBV12-4 and TRBJ1-2; D gene uncertain. V lost 8 bases, J lost 8 bases, and 15 bases lay in between. The CDR3 loop spans 12 amino acids. CDR3 residues: CASSSPFYGYTF. CDR3 DNA sequence: TGTGCCAGCTCTAGCCCGTTCTACGGCTACACCTTC.